The present entry profiles one T cell receptor beta chain with its context. This clonotype was recorded many times. Its binding antigen is unknown. Base qualities are not at hand, and no much larger clone is one base apart. The data belong to a study of T-cell reconstitution after alpha-beta-depleted transplantation in children (dated by TCRdb to 2016 to 2017). At the level of the whole study: The study quantitatively tracked T-cell immune reconstitution after TCRalphabeta/CD19-depleted allogeneic hematopoietic cell transplantation in children using TCR repertoire profiling. Study-wide findings and limitations: The apparently early recovery of alphabetaT-cell counts about two months after transplant reportedly depended on only several hundred rapidly expanded clones that came from non-depleted graft cells. Over subsequent months, a decline in hyperexpanded clone frequencies was noted, and after one year, T-cell counts and TCRbeta diversity were mostly ascribed to newly produced T cells. In some patients, high TCRbeta diversity at day 60 was attributed to recipient T cells and intrathymic progenitors that had survived conditioning.

This sample's treatment or condition label indicates: allogeneic hematopoietic cell transplantation with graft depleted of TCRalphabeta T cells and CD19 B cells. Transplant recipients were children who received TCRalphabeta/CD19-depleted allogeneic hematopoietic cell grafts. The library relied on PCR. The instrument given in TCRdb is Illumina HiSeq 2500. To normalize quantification of the TCRbeta repertoire, the TCR libraries were built with molecular barcoding that relied on unique molecular identifiers. TCRdb passed the public sequencing reads through fastp at Q25 and MiXCR, retaining productive beta sequences. Identical CDR3 proteins give one entry, which carries the most common genes and DNA. The sample yields about 980,000 distinct CDR3 sequences; 25% to 35% were counted once. Roughly 28% of the sample belongs to the ten largest clones. V sheds 2 bases and J sheds 7 bases, leaving 18 bases between their ends. Its CDR3 holds 16 amino acids, cysteine through phenylalanine. Here the CDR3 DNA is all that survives: 48 bases in frame from base 1. The germline V gene provides CDR1 SGHVS and CDR2 FNYEAQ.

This TCR was sampled from a boy under two years old who had a stem cell transplant for SCID, so the T cells may come from the graft donor. The sequences come from PBMCs, mostly from graft donor cells, collected 360 days after TCRalphabeta/CD19-depleted stem cell transplant. This chain is built from TRBV7-6 and TRBJ2-1; too little of a D gene remains to name it. CDR3 reads: CASSLHPGPTRNEQFF. Read as DNA, the sequence is TGTGCCAGCAGCTTACACCCGGGTCCCACACGAAATGAGCAGTTCTTC.